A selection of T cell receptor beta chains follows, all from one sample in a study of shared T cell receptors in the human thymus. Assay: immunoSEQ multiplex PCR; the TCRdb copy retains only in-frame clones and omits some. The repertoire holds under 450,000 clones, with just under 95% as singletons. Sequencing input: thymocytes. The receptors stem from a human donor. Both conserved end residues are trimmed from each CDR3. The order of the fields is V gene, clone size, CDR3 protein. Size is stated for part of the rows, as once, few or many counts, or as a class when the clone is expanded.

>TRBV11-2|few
ASSLEGESERDYEQY
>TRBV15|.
ATSRDLGYYEQY
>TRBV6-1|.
ASSGQTRPRDTEAF
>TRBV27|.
ASRPRGAYYNEQF
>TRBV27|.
ASSLSPVDEQF
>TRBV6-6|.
ASSYPGGYEQY
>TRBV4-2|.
ASSQEVSANYGYT
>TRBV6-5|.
ASSYPCGFSSYEQY
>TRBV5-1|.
ASSRDHRGHASYNEQF
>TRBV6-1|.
ASRVQGYNEQF
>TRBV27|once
ASSLGAGGGEQF
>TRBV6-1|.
ASSRQGRQETQY
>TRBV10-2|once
ASISAFRGIYNEQF
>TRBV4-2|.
ASSQLDPGQGGTGELF
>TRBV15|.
ATSRKTGLLDEQF
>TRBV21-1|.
ASSNLVGFNEQF
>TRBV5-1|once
ASSSPGHNEQF
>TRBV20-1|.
SARVRDGYT
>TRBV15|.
ATSREVVPYEQY
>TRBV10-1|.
ASSESPRRVTGELF
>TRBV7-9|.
ASSLYFTGPLTRYT
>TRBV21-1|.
ASRKGFPNQPQH
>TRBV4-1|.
ASSQERHRENIQY
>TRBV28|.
ASSAGTSGRDLYNEQF
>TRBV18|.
ASSRGTSGVYNEQF
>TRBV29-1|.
SVGRVQETQY
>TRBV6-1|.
ASSEARPGWGREGTDTQY
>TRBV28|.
ASSPGQGNEKLF
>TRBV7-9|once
ASSSLEEAGNTIY
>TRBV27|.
ASNSPGGTDTQY
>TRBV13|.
ASSLGRDLGANYGYT
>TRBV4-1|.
ASSSRTEPPNTGELF
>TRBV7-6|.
ASSLELAGAGEQF